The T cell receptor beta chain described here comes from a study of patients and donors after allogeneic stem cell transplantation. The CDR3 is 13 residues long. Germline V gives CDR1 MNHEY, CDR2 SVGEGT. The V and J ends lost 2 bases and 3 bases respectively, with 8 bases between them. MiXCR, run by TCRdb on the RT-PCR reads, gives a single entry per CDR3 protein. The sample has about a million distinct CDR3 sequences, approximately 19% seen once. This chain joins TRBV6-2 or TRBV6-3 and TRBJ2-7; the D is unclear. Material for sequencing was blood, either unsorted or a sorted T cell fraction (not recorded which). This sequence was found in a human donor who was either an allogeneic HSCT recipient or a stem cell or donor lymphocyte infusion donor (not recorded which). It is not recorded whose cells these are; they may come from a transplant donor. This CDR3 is CASSYGPYYEQYF. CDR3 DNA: TGTGCCAGCAGTTACGGGCCCTACTACGAGCAGTACTTC.